The 7 T cell receptor beta chains presented below share a single source sample, sequenced in a study of blood T cell repertoires in COVID-19. Clones were read by immunoSEQ multiplex PCR, and TCRdb kept only the in-frame ones, dropping some. The sample holds roughly 340,000 clones; 80% to 90% are singletons and the top ten take 2.5% to 3.5%. Sequences were obtained from peripheral blood. These receptors originate from a woman aged 25 to 39 with COVID-19, enrolled during active disease.

This chain uses TRBV5-1 with TRBJ2-3, with TRBD2 matching over 8 bases. Germline V gene lookup returns CDR1 SGHRS and CDR2 YFSETQ. CDR3 length: 13 residues. V was pared by 2 bases and J by 6 bases, with 2 bases of the junction left unmatched. CDR3 in amino acids: CASSFGGDDTQYF. The CDR3 DNA reads as TGCGCCAGCAGCTTCGGGGGGGACGATACGCAGTATTTT.

The chain joins TRBV30 to TRBJ1-5, with a possible D match to TRBD1 (6 bases). Per the germline V gene, CDR1 is GTSNPN and CDR2 is SVGIG (reference sequence). CDR3 length: 14 residues. The V gene lost 0 bases and the J gene lost 4 bases, with 10 bases spanning the gap. Written as DNA, the CDR3 is TGTGCCTGGAGTGTAGGACAGTTAAATCAGCCCCAGCATTTT. Amino acids: CAWSVGQLNQPQHF.

This chain uses TRBV18 with TRBJ2-7, with 10 bases identical to TRBD1. The germline V gene has CDR1 KGHSH and CDR2 LQKENI. V shed 3 bases and J 6 bases; nucleotides not matched to a gene: 8. The CDR3 consists of 15 residues. CDR3 nucleotide sequence: TGTGCCAGCTCACCGGGGACAGGGGCCGGTGGCGAGCAGTACGTC. Translation gives CASSPGTGAGGEQYV.

The chain employs TRBV19 and TRBJ1-3, with unresolved D. Germline V gives CDR1 LNHDA, CDR2 SQIVND (reference sequence). The CDR3 loop spans 13 amino acids. The V end was cut by 9 bases, the J end by 0 bases, with 9 bases between. The CDR3, as DNA: TGTGCCAGCAACAGTGTCTCTGGAAACACCATATATTTT. This gives the protein CASNSVSGNTIYF. The entire variable domain, with the rest obtained from reference TRBV19 and TRBJ1-3, is as follows: DGGITQSPKYLFRKEGQNVTLSCEQNLNHDAMYWYRQDPGQGLRLIYYSQIVNDFQKGDIAEGYSVSREKKESFPLTVTSAQKNPTAFYLCASNSVSGNTIYFGEGSWLTVV.

The chain is built from TRBV2 and TRBJ2-1; 8 positions match TRBD1. This CDR3 is 15 amino acids long. CDR1 is SNHLY, CDR2 FYNNEI, per germline. J lost 0 bases, V lost 5 bases, and 3 bases had no gene match. In DNA form, the CDR3 reads TGTGCCAGCAGTTCCGGGACAGGCTCCTACAATGAGCAGTTCTTC. It codes for CASSSGTGSYNEQFF.

V usage is TRBV28 and J usage is TRBJ2-7; TRBD1 matches 7 bases. V lost 5 bases and J lost 3; bases outside the gene matches: 4. This CDR3 spans 13 amino acids. The germline CDR1 and CDR2 sequences are MDHEN and SYDVKM. The CDR3 coding sequence is TGTGCCAGCAGTGAGAGACAGGGCTACGAGCAGTACTTC. Amino acid sequence: CASSERQGYEQYF.

V and J are TRBV19 and TRBJ2-7; 8 nucleotides match TRBD2. The CDR3 sequence is 15 residues long. Trimming cost V 5 bases and J 3 bases; bases outside gene matches: 9. Germline CDR1 LNHDA, CDR2 SQIVND (reference sequence). In nucleotides, the CDR3 is TGTGCCAGTAGTCCCCTACTAGCGGCAGTCTACGAGCAGTACTTC. Translated: CASSPLLAAVYEQYF.